The entry that follows covers one T cell receptor (beta chain) sequence. In the authors' methods: Reference gene primer amplification gave estimated nucleated cell counts. Measured with immunoSEQ multiplex PCR; TCRdb has only the in-frame clones, and not every one. V and J calls and clone size are those listed in that table; D and trimming were worked out from the DNA. The sample shows tens of thousands of clones, around four fifths of them seen only once. The sample comes from a study of blood T cell repertoires in COVID-19. Turning to the study itself: The samples span acute and convalescent COVID-19 from the United States, Italy and Spain. T cells, B-cell-depleted T cells, or PBMCs provided the cDNA or gDNA that served as material.

CDR3 size: 13 residues. CDR1 is MNHEY and CDR2 is SVGAGI in the germline V gene. J gave up 6 bases and V 6 bases, and 5 bases lay outside the gene matches. The receptor was derived from a human donor in a cohort sampled during active COVID-19. The chain couples TRBV6-5 to TRBJ1-1; 9 positions agree with TRBD1. The sequenced material came from peripheral blood. The CDR3 bases are TGTGCCAGCAGGGACCGGGACAGGGCTGAAGCTTTCTTT. It translates to CASRDRDRAEAFF.